Given below is one T cell receptor (beta chain) in context. Its specificity is unknown. This specimen belongs to a study of T cell repertoires in cytomegalovirus infection. Looking at the study overall: Through public TCR beta signatures, both CMV infection and matching HLA type were indicated.

The length of the CDR3 is 14 residues. Trimming stripped 6 bases from V and 7 bases from J, with 17 bases between. In germline, CDR1 is SGHVS, CDR2 FNYEAQ. Overall study results and limits: In two of eight donors, the top clonotype was HLA-C-restricted CMV-specific.

TCRdb redid the calling of the reads with MiXCR, one entry per CDR3 protein. In the table there are about 440,000 distinct CDR3 sequences, 30% to 40% of which are singletons. Sequencing used PBMCs. The V gene is TRBV7-6, the J gene TRBJ2-3; D is perhaps TRBD2 (5 bases). The receptor's source is a human donor in good health (CMV status not recorded). Some clones in this sample may be carry-over from other donors' samples. CDR3 in amino acids: CASSPSGSQNTQYF. Here the CDR3 DNA reads TGTGCCAGCAGTCCGTCTGGGAGTCAGAATACGCAGTATTTT.